This TCR beta chain was identified during a study of blood T cell repertoires in COVID-19. Across the whole study: Whether acute or convalescent, the COVID-19 samples came from the United States, Italy and Spain.

Enrollment of patients from Seattle took place during active infection, with longitudinal follow-up. Profiling relied on immunoSEQ multiplex PCR, and the TCRdb table lists in-frame clones only, not all of them. The sample has approximately 150,000 clones, around 90% seen once. The V gene end was trimmed by 4 bases and the J gene end by 10 bases; junction bases not matched to a gene: 14. In germline, CDR1 is LGHNA, CDR2 YNFKEQ. CDR3 length: 17 residues. The source of this sequence is a human donor with COVID-19, enrolled during active disease. The donor label of this sample is uncertain. The rearrangement joins TRBV4-2 to TRBJ1-6; 9 bases are shared with TRBD1. Sequences were obtained from peripheral blood. The CDR3 spells CASSPYLGQGSGSPLHF. CDR3 bases: TGTGCCAGCAGCCCCTACCTGGGACAGGGATCAGGATCACCCCTCCACTTT.